A selection of T cell receptor beta chains follows, all from one sample in a study of prognosis after radiotherapy for stage I lung cancer. TCRdb redid the calling of the multiplex PCR reads with MiXCR, one entry per CDR3 protein. The data hold about 51,000 distinct CDR3 sequences, with about a third observed a single time. This sample comprised PBMCs, obtained before or after stereotactic body radiation therapy (not recorded which). The receptor set was obtained from a donor over 45 with non-small cell lung cancer. Each CDR3 is given with its conserved first and last residue. The D gene is left open where the match is weak. A row's size may be missing; if present it is once, few, many or a size class.

d_gene: NA
v_gene: TRBV5-4
j_gene: TRBJ2-6
abundance: NA
CDR3aa: CASSPQYGVDSGANVLTF

d_gene: NA
v_gene: TRBV20-1
j_gene: TRBJ1-1
abundance: many
CDR3aa: CSASRWGGNTEAFF

d_gene: TRBD1
v_gene: TRBV19
j_gene: TRBJ1-2
abundance: NA
CDR3aa: CASGIDLGTGENYVYTF

d_gene: NA
v_gene: TRBV12-5
j_gene: TRBJ1-1
abundance: NA
CDR3aa: CASGIRGLTEAFF

d_gene: TRBD1
v_gene: TRBV11-3
j_gene: TRBJ2-3
abundance: many
CDR3aa: CASSRGQALDTQYF

d_gene: NA
v_gene: TRBV11-3
j_gene: TRBJ1-1
abundance: once
CDR3aa: CASRLGRKNEAFF

d_gene: NA
v_gene: TRBV9
j_gene: TRBJ1-5
abundance: many
CDR3aa: CASSVAPGTQPQHF

d_gene: TRBD2
v_gene: TRBV7-3
j_gene: TRBJ2-2
abundance: NA
CDR3aa: CAMGLAGNTGELFF

d_gene: NA
v_gene: TRBV7-3
j_gene: TRBJ2-2
abundance: few
CDR3aa: CASSFMSSGELFF

d_gene: NA
v_gene: TRBV7-2
j_gene: TRBJ1-3
abundance: many
CDR3aa: CASSFSGASGNTIYF

d_gene: NA
v_gene: TRBV6-2/TRBV6-3
j_gene: TRBJ2-7
abundance: NA
CDR3aa: CASSYQAMPSYEQYF

d_gene: NA
v_gene: TRBV12-3/TRBV12-4
j_gene: TRBJ2-5
abundance: many
CDR3aa: CASSTAGETQYF

d_gene: NA
v_gene: TRBV5-1
j_gene: TRBJ2-3
abundance: many
CDR3aa: CASSWSGSQADTQYF

d_gene: TRBD2
v_gene: TRBV6-2/TRBV6-3
j_gene: TRBJ2-7
abundance: many
CDR3aa: CASSYRGGAYEQYF

d_gene: NA
v_gene: TRBV7-2
j_gene: TRBJ2-3
abundance: many
CDR3aa: CASSLTDTQYF

d_gene: NA
v_gene: TRBV5-1
j_gene: TRBJ2-5
abundance: many
CDR3aa: CASSLEGGEETQYF

d_gene: TRBD1
v_gene: TRBV15
j_gene: TRBJ1-4
abundance: many
CDR3aa: CATSRGQNEKLFF

d_gene: TRBD1
v_gene: TRBV11-2
j_gene: TRBJ2-1
abundance: NA
CDR3aa: CASSLRDRVQIEQFF

d_gene: TRBD2
v_gene: TRBV5-1
j_gene: TRBJ2-2
abundance: once
CDR3aa: CASLGVAGDTGELFF

d_gene: TRBD2
v_gene: TRBV14
j_gene: TRBJ2-1
abundance: many
CDR3aa: CASSRVAGGLNEQFF

d_gene: NA
v_gene: TRBV2
j_gene: TRBJ1-5
abundance: many
CDR3aa: CASKRDSNQPQHF

d_gene: TRBD2
v_gene: TRBV4-3
j_gene: TRBJ2-2
abundance: medium-sized
CDR3aa: CASSRGLESTGELFF

d_gene: NA
v_gene: TRBV6-5
j_gene: TRBJ2-7
abundance: NA
CDR3aa: CASSYSLTIEQYF

d_gene: TRBD2
v_gene: TRBV6-1
j_gene: TRBJ2-7
abundance: NA
CDR3aa: CASSEQGGGAEEQYF

d_gene: TRBD2
v_gene: TRBV20-1
j_gene: TRBJ2-5
abundance: many
CDR3aa: CSASSGSAQETQYF

d_gene: TRBD1
v_gene: TRBV5-5
j_gene: TRBJ1-3
abundance: many
CDR3aa: CASSRGTASGNTIYF

d_gene: NA
v_gene: TRBV20-1
j_gene: TRBJ2-3
abundance: many
CDR3aa: CSARDREEITTDTQYF

d_gene: NA
v_gene: TRBV30
j_gene: TRBJ1-6
abundance: NA
CDR3aa: CAWTMNNSPLHF

d_gene: NA
v_gene: TRBV6-4
j_gene: TRBJ1-2
abundance: NA
CDR3aa: CASSPGHGYVYTF

d_gene: NA
v_gene: TRBV7-2
j_gene: TRBJ2-5
abundance: many
CDR3aa: CASSLGNSQTQYF

d_gene: NA
v_gene: TRBV6-1
j_gene: TRBJ2-7
abundance: many
CDR3aa: CASSDPRGTRGTYEQYF

d_gene: NA
v_gene: TRBV6-5
j_gene: TRBJ1-3
abundance: many
CDR3aa: CASSYSAGRGNTIYF